Following are 5 T cell receptor beta chains from one sample sequenced in a study of OX40 agonist ivuxolimab in advanced cancers. Method: immunoSEQ multiplex PCR; TCRdb's copy keeps in-frame clones and lacks some. This sample carries around 57,000 clones, about nine tenths of them seen once, and the ten largest clones take around 25%. Specimen: CD4+ or CD8+ T cells sorted from blood, collected in a trial of the OX40 agonist ivuxolimab. These receptor sequences come from an adult with an advanced solid tumor such as melanoma, head and neck, liver or kidney cancer.

This chain uses TRBV11-3 with TRBJ1-2, with unresolved D. The CDR3 runs 13 residues. The V gene lost 2 bases and the J gene lost 4 bases, with 8 bases spanning the gap. Germline values: CDR1 SGHNT, CDR2 YENEEA. This CDR3 is CASSLRGVYGYTF. In nucleotides, the CDR3 is TGTGCCAGCAGCTTACGCGGGGTCTATGGCTACACCTTC.

The V and J genes are TRBV11-2 and TRBJ2-7; D possibly uses TRBD1 or TRBD2 (5 bases each). The germline V gene has CDR1 SGHAT and CDR2 FQNNGV. Trimming pared 3 bases from V and 2 bases from J, leaving 11 bases between. This CDR3 spans 14 amino acids. CDR3 in DNA: TGTGCCAGCAGCTTCGGGACGGAGCCCTACGAGCAGTACTTC. Its protein is CASSFGTEPYEQYF.

The chain joins TRBV4-1 to TRBJ1-5; a weak D match, TRBD1 (5 bases). V lost 1 base, J lost 9 bases, and 13 bases lay in between. CDR1 is MGHRA and CDR2 is YSYEKL in the germline V gene. CDR3 length: 14 residues. The CDR3 sequence: CASSQGRGGSPQHF. The CDR3 DNA reads as TGCGCCAGCAGCCAAGGGAGGGGAGGCTCGCCCCAGCATTTT.

The chain combines TRBV6-5 with TRBJ2-3, with 14 positions matching TRBD2. CDR3 length equals 15 residues. The germline CDR1 and CDR2 sequences are MNHEY and SVGAGI. With V trimmed by 4 bases and J by 7 bases, 4 bases remained unmatched. The CDR3 reads CASSSGLAGGHTQYF. In DNA, the CDR3 is TGTGCCAGCAGTTCCGGACTAGCGGGGGGACATACGCAGTATTTT.

The V gene is TRBV28, the J gene TRBJ1-5; D is uncertain. Germline CDR1 is MDHEN and CDR2 is SYDVKM. The CDR3 sequence is 16 residues long. Trimming shortened V by 7 bases and J by 3 bases, and 19 bases separated the two germline ends. The CDR3 region is CASITYRGLANQPQHF. The CDR3 bases are TGTGCCAGCATAACATACCGCGGACTGGCCAATCAGCCCCAGCATTTT.